This record looks at one T cell receptor beta chain sequence and its context. This sample is drawn from a study of blood T cell repertoires in COVID-19. For the study at large: Spain, Italy and the United States supplied samples that represented acute and convalescent COVID-19. PBMCs, B-cell-depleted T cells, or T cells provided the cDNA or gDNA that made up the material.

Losses at the gene ends were 2 bases for V and 2 bases for J; bases not matched to a gene: 7. Germline CDR1 and CDR2: MDHEN and SYDVKM. The CDR3 has 17 residues. The assay was immunoSEQ multiplex PCR, and TCRdb's table has in-frame clones only and misses some. The sample includes 45,000 to 55,000 clones, roughly 88% of them seen just once. The TCR sequence derives from a woman over 75 with acute or convalescent COVID-19. The J gene is TRBJ1-2, the V gene TRBV28; 11 bases are shared with TRBD1. The specimen sequenced was peripheral blood. CDR3 residues: CASSLPKGTGGNYGYTF. In DNA form, the CDR3 reads TGTGCCAGCAGTTTACCCAAGGGGACAGGGGGAAACTATGGCTACACCTTC.